Shown below are 23 T cell receptor beta chains from a single sample sequenced in a study of CD4 T cells in relation to SARS-CoV-2 and coronaviruses. Unexposed donor CD4+ T cells date from about 2011-2018, before the COVID-19 pandemic. CD4+ T cells were isolated from the cells after about ten days of culture. Sequencing was performed with immunoSEQ multiplex PCR; in TCRdb, only in-frame clones are kept and a portion is missing. The sample has 15,000 to 19,000 clones, over 60% seen once. Their recognized antigens are unknown. Sequenced material: CD4+ T cells from PBMCs, cultured in vitro. The receptors derive from a human donor in good health.

The chain carries TRBV27 and TRBJ2-5; a possible D gene is TRBD1 (6 bases). Looked up from germline, CDR1 is MNHEY and CDR2 is SMNVEV (reference sequence). The CDR3 has 14 amino acids. V was clipped by 3 bases and J by 4 bases, with 12 bases between them. Written as DNA, the CDR3 is TGTGCCAGCAGTTTTTTCGGGACATCAGAGACCCAGTACTTC. It translates to CASSFFGTSETQYF.

The V call is TRBV15, the J call TRBJ1-4; 8 nucleotides agree with TRBD1. This CDR3 has 16 residues. Trimming removed 3 bases from V and 7 bases from J; junction bases left unmatched: 10. The germline V gene encodes CDR1 LNHNV and CDR2 YYDKDF (reference sequence). The CDR3, as DNA: TGTGCCACCAGCAGGAGACAGGGGCAATGGGGTGAAAAACTGTTTTTT. Translating gives CATSRRQGQWGEKLFF. The whole variable domain, remainder taken from reference TRBV15 and TRBJ1-4, is DAMVIQNPRYQVTQFGKPVTLSCSQTLNHNVMYWYQQKSSQAPKLLFHYYDKDFNNEADTPDNFQSRRPNTSFCFLDIRSPGLGDTAMYLCATSRRQGQWGEKLFFGSGTQLSVL.

The genes are TRBV6-4 and TRBJ1-2; no firm D call. Trimming stripped 5 bases from V and 10 bases from J, with 17 bases between. CDR1 is MRHNA, CDR2 SNTAGT, per germline. This CDR3 has 13 residues. The CDR3 region has the DNA TGTGCCAGCAGTAAGGACGGCGGGGTTTTCTACACCTTC. Encoded protein: CASSKDGGVFYTF.

This clone occurred once. The V gene is TRBV27, the J gene TRBJ1-2, with D possibly being TRBD1 (5 bases). The CDR3 is 13 amino acids. Per the germline V gene, CDR1 is MNHEY and CDR2 is SMNVEV (reference sequence). The germline V and J ends were trimmed by 3 bases and 4 bases, with 9 bases remaining between them. The DNA of the CDR3 is TGTGCCAGCAGTTTTGGGGGGGGCTATGGCTACACCTTC. Translating gives CASSFGGGYGYTF.

The CDR3 spells CASSHMSVLPAASGNTIYF. CDR3 bases: TGCGCCAGCAGCCATATGTCTGTACTTCCGGCGGCCTCTGGAAACACCATATATTTT. The rearrangement uses TRBV4-1 and TRBJ1-3, with no clear D. The CDR3 totals 19 residues. V was trimmed by 3 bases and J by 0 bases, leaving 21 bases between them. Germline V lookup: CDR1 MGHRA, CDR2 YSYEKL.

The chain has TRBV18 and TRBJ2-1; D not resolved. V was clipped by 0 bases and J by 2 bases, with 8 bases between them. Germline-derived CDR1 and CDR2 are KGHSH and LQKENI. This CDR3 spans 15 amino acids. CDR3: CASSPPRNPYNEQFF. CDR3 DNA: TGTGCCAGCTCACCACCGAGGAACCCCTACAATGAGCAGTTCTTC. Supplemented by reference TRBV18 and TRBJ2-1, the full variable domain reads NAGVMQNPRHLVRRRGQEARLRCSPMKGHSHVYWYRQLPEEGLKFMVYLQKENIIDESGMPKERFSAEFPKEGPSILRIQQVVRGDSAAYFCASSPPRNPYNEQFFGPGTRLTVL.

This clone occurred a few times. The genes are TRBV25-1 and TRBJ1-5; TRBD1 matches at 7 bases. Trimming took 4 bases from V and 3 from J; bases not matched to a gene: 3. CDR3 size: 14 residues. Germline V CDR1 and CDR2: MGHDK, SYGVNS. DNA of the CDR3: TGTGCCAGCAGTGGACAGGGTTACAATCAGCCCCAGCATTTT. It encodes CASSGQGYNQPQHF.

V usage is TRBV30 and J usage is TRBJ1-5, with 7 bases matching TRBD1. Looked up from germline, CDR1 is GTSNPN and CDR2 is SVGIG (reference sequence). Trimming took 2 bases from V and 6 from J; bases not matched to a gene: 7. This CDR3 region has 14 residues. CDR3 sequence: CAWSSDRFGQPQHF. For the CDR3, the DNA is TGTGCCTGGAGTTCGGACAGGTTTGGTCAGCCCCAGCATTTT.

The rearrangement uses TRBV12-5 and TRBJ2-1; D may match TRBD1 or TRBD2 (7 bases each). V lost 6 bases and J 10 bases, leaving 19 bases between the germline ends. The CDR3 contains 14 residues. Germline CDR1 and CDR2: LGHNT and FRNRAP. The DNA for the CDR3 is TGTGCTAGTGGACCCGGGACAGCCGGGGGGGAGCAGTTCTTC. Its protein product is CASGPGTAGGEQFF. The full variable domain, with the rest looked up from reference TRBV12-5 and TRBJ2-1, is DARVTQTPRHKVTEMGQEVTMRCQPILGHNTVFWYRQTMMQGLELLAYFRNRAPLDDSGMPKDRFSAEMPDATLATLKIQPSEPRDSAVYFCASGPGTAGGEQFFGPGTRLTVL.

This clone was detected a few times. V is TRBV2 and J is TRBJ1-5, with 9 bases that match TRBD1. The germline CDR1 and CDR2 sequences are SNHLY and FYNNEI. The CDR3 covers 13 residues. V gave up 7 bases and J gave up 4 bases; unmatched junction bases: 2. CDR3 sequence: CASIGQGNQPQHF. CDR3 DNA sequence: TGTGCCAGCATCGGACAGGGGAATCAGCCCCAGCATTTT.

The chain is built from TRBV11-2 and TRBJ2-2; 10 positions match TRBD2. Unmatched junction bases numbered 12, after V lost 5 bases and J lost 6 bases. The CDR3 loop spans 17 amino acids. Germline V CDR1 and CDR2: SGHAT, FQNNGV. The CDR3 sequence is CASSASGLAGVSGELFF. CDR3 in DNA: TGTGCCAGCAGCGCCTCGGGGCTAGCGGGAGTGTCCGGGGAGCTGTTTTTT.

This clone has a handful of counts. This chain connects TRBV28 to TRBJ1-2; D not resolved. Germline V gene lookup returns CDR1 MDHEN and CDR2 SYDVKM. V lost 7 bases and J lost 1, with 16 bases in between. The CDR3 spans 15 residues. CDR3 in amino acids: CASIPAGTVNYGYTF. In DNA form, the CDR3 reads TGTGCCAGCATTCCGGCGGGCACTGTTAACTATGGCTACACCTTC.

V usage is TRBV27 and J usage is TRBJ1-5, with TRBD1 identical over 7 bases. The germline V gene encodes CDR1 MNHEY and CDR2 SMNVEV (reference sequence). V lost 6 bases and J lost 0; bases outside the gene matches: 14. The CDR3 has 18 amino acids. The CDR3 DNA is TGTGCCAGCAGGAGACCTACCTGGGACAGTAATAGCAATCAGCCCCAGCATTTT. Translated: CASRRPTWDSNSNQPQHF.

The chain carries TRBV30 and TRBJ1-5; D may be TRBD1 (5 bases). The CDR3 has 13 amino acids. Germline CDR1 GTSNPN, CDR2 SVGIG (reference sequence). Trimming cost V 4 bases and J 4 bases, with 11 bases left between them. CDR3 nucleotides: TGTGCCTGGACCGAGAAGGGGAATCAGCCCCAGCATTTT. Its protein product is CAWTEKGNQPQHF.

This clone was picked up one time. V usage is TRBV19 and J usage is TRBJ2-1; TRBD1 is a possible D gene (5 bases). CDR3 size: 15 residues. With 1 base removed from V and 7 bases from J, the gap between germline ends came to 14 bases. The germline V gene has CDR1 LNHDA and CDR2 SQIVND (reference sequence). CDR3 DNA: TGTGCCAGTAGTATAGGCCAGGGTCCAAGTAATGAGCAGTTCTTC. Translating it yields CASSIGQGPSNEQFF.

The chain couples TRBV30 to TRBJ1-1, with D unclear. CDR1 and CDR2 (germline): GTSNPN, SVGIG (reference sequence). V lost 0 bases and J 5 bases, leaving 10 bases between the germline ends. CDR3 length: 13 amino acids. The CDR3 DNA is TGTGCCTGGAGTGTCGGTGTTTTTACTGAAGCTTTCTTT. It translates to CAWSVGVFTEAFF.

V gene TRBV7-2 combines with J gene TRBJ2-7; D remains unclear. The CDR3 has 13 residues. Between the trimmed V and J ends, which lost 0 bases and 3 bases, there was a span of 6 bases. Per germline, CDR1 SGHTA and CDR2 FQGNSA. The CDR3 loop is CASSLAVGYEQYF. The CDR3 DNA follows: TGTGCCAGCAGCTTAGCGGTAGGCTACGAGCAGTACTTC.

This chain connects TRBV11-2 to TRBJ1-2, with D uncertain. Germline V CDR1 and CDR2: SGHAT, FQNNGV. The CDR3 sequence is 18 residues long. Trimming took 5 bases from V and 0 from J, leaving 22 bases between them. This CDR3 reads CASSPRTESYYSNYGYTF. Here the CDR3 DNA reads TGTGCCAGCAGCCCGCGGACGGAGTCCTACTATTCTAACTATGGCTACACCTTC. The whole variable domain, filled in from reference TRBV11-2 and TRBJ1-2, reads EAGVAQSPRYKIIEKRQSVAFWCNPISGHATLYWYQQILGQGPKLLIQFQNNGVVDDSQLPKDRFSAERLKGVDSTLKIQPAKLEDSAVYLCASSPRTESYYSNYGYTFGSGTRLTVV.

CDR3 DNA sequence: TGTGCCACCAGTGCATCGGGGGCAGTAGGGACTGAAGCTTTCTTT. It codes for CATSASGAVGTEAFF. The rearrangement uses TRBV24-1 and TRBJ1-1; D perhaps matches TRBD1 (6 bases). Trimming removed 5 bases from V and 5 bases from J, with 17 bases in between. Germline CDR1 KGHDR, CDR2 SFDVKD. This CDR3 has 15 residues.

This clone showed up just a few times. This sequence joins TRBV18 and TRBJ1-4; tentatively, D is TRBD1 (5 bases). The germline V gene has CDR1 KGHSH and CDR2 LQKENI. The CDR3 runs to 14 residues. Trimming removed 0 bases from V and 7 bases from J, with 9 bases in between. CDR3 protein: CASSPPGTSEKLFF. CDR3 bases: TGTGCCAGCTCACCACCAGGGACGAGTGAAAAACTGTTTTTT.

The chain employs TRBV30 and TRBJ2-5; 7 nucleotides line up with TRBD2. The CDR3 sequence is 14 residues long. V gave up 3 bases and J gave up 2 bases; unmatched junction bases: 6. Looked up from germline, CDR1 is GTSNPN and CDR2 is SVGIG (reference sequence). This chain's CDR3 is CAWSAGTTQETQYF. In nucleotides, the CDR3 is TGTGCCTGGAGCGCCGGGACTACACAAGAGACCCAGTACTTC.

This chain uses TRBV5-1 with TRBJ1-5, with 10 nucleotides matching TRBD1. Per the germline V gene, CDR1 is SGHRS and CDR2 is YFSETQ. The V segment lost 2 bases and the J segment 2 bases; nucleotides outside the gene matches: 7. The CDR3 length is 17 residues. The CDR3 loop reads CASSLGTGDVGNQPQHF. DNA for the CDR3: TGCGCCAGCAGCTTAGGGACAGGGGATGTCGGCAATCAGCCCCAGCATTTT. Together with reference TRBV5-1 and TRBJ1-5, the CDR3 gives the full variable domain: KAGVTQTPRYLIKTRGQQVTLSCSPISGHRSVSWYQQTPGQGLQFLFEYFSETQRNKGNFPGRFSGRQFSNSRSEMNVSTLELGDSALYLCASSLGTGDVGNQPQHFGDGTRLSIL.

CDR3 nucleotide sequence: TGTGCCAGCAGCCAAATTCTAGTATCCGACAGGGAGGGGAAGACCCAGTACTTC. Its protein product is CASSQILVSDREGKTQYF. This sequence joins TRBV3-1 (or the pseudogene TRBV3-2) and TRBJ2-5, with D perhaps matching TRBD1 or TRBD2 (7 bases each). Germline values: CDR1 LGHDT, CDR2 YNNKEL (reference sequence). This CDR3 spans 18 amino acids. Trimming shortened V by 2 bases and J by 6 bases, and 25 bases separated the two germline ends.